Listed here are 22 T cell receptor beta chains from one sample, sequenced in a study of PD-1 blockade in classical Hodgkin lymphoma. Using immunoSEQ multiplex PCR, the repertoire was profiled, and TCRdb retains in-frame clones only, with some absent. Altogether 10,000 or so clones are present, 76% being singletons, with the ten largest covering around 23%. Every patient was affected by relapse after autologous stem cell transplantation, while exposure to brentuximab vedotin was not uniform. Here the sequenced sample was peripheral blood mononuclear cells (PBMCs), taken at baseline. The receptors derive from a human donor with classical Hodgkin lymphoma.

The chain couples TRBV27 to TRBJ2-3; D perhaps matches TRBD2 (6 bases). The CDR3 has 12 residues. The V gene lost 8 bases and the J gene lost 10 bases, with 16 bases spanning the gap. CDR1 is MNHEY, CDR2 SMNVEV, per germline (reference sequence). The CDR3, as DNA: TGTGCCAGCGGTTGGCGCGGGGAATCGCAGTATTTT. Protein sequence: CASGWRGESQYF.

This chain links TRBV6-5 with TRBJ1-5; D not resolved. The CDR3 is 14 amino acids. Trimming left V 6 bases short and J 2 bases short, with 11 bases between. Germline-derived CDR1 and CDR2 are MNHEY and SVGAGI. This chain's CDR3 is CASSPSWGNQPQHF. The CDR3, as DNA: TGTGCCAGCAGCCCTTCTTGGGGCAATCAGCCCCAGCATTTT.

This clone was observed a few times. V and J are TRBV18 and TRBJ2-2; D is possibly TRBD2 (6 bases). Germline V gives CDR1 KGHSH, CDR2 LQKENI. The CDR3 contains 15 residues. V lost 2 bases to trimming and J lost 4 bases, with 11 bases between them. CDR3 region: CASSPSQAGTGELFF. The DNA of the CDR3 is TGTGCCAGCTCACCATCTCAAGCGGGCACCGGGGAGCTGTTTTTT.

This clone was recorded only once. The chain joins TRBV10-3 to TRBJ2-7, with D tentatively TRBD2 (5 bases). The V gene's germline CDR1 is ENHRY and CDR2 SYGVKD. V lost 3 bases to trimming and J lost 0 bases, with 9 bases between them. The CDR3 covers 14 residues. In DNA form, the CDR3 reads TGTGCCATCAGTGAAAGGAGGAGCTCCTACGAGCAGTACTTC. This codes for CAISERRSSYEQYF.

V and J are TRBV10-3 and TRBJ2-7; D not certain. The germline V gene has CDR1 ENHRY and CDR2 SYGVKD. The V gene lost 0 bases and the J gene lost 0 bases, with 9 bases spanning the gap. The CDR3 consists of 15 residues. The CDR3 spells CAISESYGSSYEQYF. CDR3 in DNA: TGTGCCATCAGTGAGTCTTATGGGTCCTCCTACGAGCAGTACTTC.

The CDR3 nucleotides read TGTGCCAGTATCCCCACAGGGTATGGCAATCAGCCCCAGCATTTT. Its protein product is CASIPTGYGNQPQHF. The rearrangement links TRBV19 to TRBJ1-5; tentatively, D is TRBD1 (6 bases). Germline lookup yields CDR1 LNHDA and CDR2 SQIVND (reference sequence). V was pared by 7 bases and J by 2 bases, with 15 bases between. The CDR3 contains 15 residues.

The chain employs TRBV4-1 and TRBJ2-1; D perhaps matches TRBD2 (5 bases). V lost 0 bases, J lost 15 bases, and 15 bases lay in between. The CDR3 runs 13 residues. Germline V gene lookup returns CDR1 MGHRA and CDR2 YSYEKL. CDR3 region: CASSQDGIGVTFF. The CDR3 bases are TGCGCCAGCAGCCAAGACGGGATTGGGGTCACGTTCTTC.

The V call is TRBV19, the J call TRBJ2-7; TRBD2 matches at 7 bases. The junction had 13 bases not matched to a gene; V was cut back by 8 bases and J by 3 bases. Germline CDR1 LNHDA, CDR2 SQIVND (reference sequence). This CDR3 has 15 amino acids. CDR3 residues: CASARGTNGFYEQYF. CDR3 nucleotides: TGTGCCAGTGCGCGAGGGACTAACGGATTCTACGAGCAGTACTTC.

The chain uses TRBV6-1 and TRBJ1-1; D gene ambiguous. The CDR3 contains 12 residues. Deletions cut 10 bases from V and 0 bases from J, with 9 bases between. CDR1 MNHNS and CDR2 SASEGT come from the germline V gene. CDR3 bases: TGTGCCACTAGCCGGGTGAACACTGAAGCTTTCTTT. Translation gives CATSRVNTEAFF.

This clone was seen only once. The rearrangement uses TRBV4-1 and TRBJ2-7; TRBD1 agrees at 7 bases. J lost 0 bases, V lost 0 bases, and 8 bases had no gene match. This CDR3 is built from 17 residues. Looked up from germline, CDR1 is MGHRA and CDR2 is YSYEKL. The CDR3 DNA follows: TGCGCCAGCAGCCAAGATCTAGGGACAGATCGCTCCTACGAGCAGTACTTC. Translating gives CASSQDLGTDRSYEQYF.

The chain is built from TRBV5-1 and TRBJ2-2; D call uncertain. The CDR3 is 15 amino acids. Germline CDR1 is SGHRS and CDR2 is YFSETQ. V lost 1 base and J 2 bases, leaving 9 bases between the germline ends. The CDR3 coding sequence is TGCGCCAGCAGCTTGCGGCAGCCAAACACCGGGGAGCTGTTTTTT. The encoded protein is CASSLRQPNTGELFF. Full variable domain (outside the CDR3, taken from reference TRBV5-1 and TRBJ2-2): KAGVTQTPRYLIKTRGQQVTLSCSPISGHRSVSWYQQTPGQGLQFLFEYFSETQRNKGNFPGRFSGRQFSNSRSEMNVSTLELGDSALYLCASSLRQPNTGELFFGEGSRLTVL.

The gene calls are TRBV29-1 and TRBJ2-7; D uncertain. Germline V gene data show CDR1 as SQVTM and CDR2 as ANQGSEA. The CDR3 covers 13 residues. V was clipped by 0 bases and J by 3 bases, with 9 bases between them. CDR3 region: CSVEDDLGYEQYF. CDR3 DNA: TGCAGCGTTGAAGATGACCTGGGCTACGAGCAGTACTTC.

This rearrangement joins TRBV18 to TRBJ2-2; D is unclear. The CDR3 is 15 amino acids. Germline CDR1 KGHSH, CDR2 LQKENI. The ends were cut back, 2 bases at V and 0 bases at J, with 7 bases in the middle. The CDR3 DNA is TGTGCCAGCTCACCAAAGCTCTCGAACACCGGGGAGCTGTTTTTT. Translating gives CASSPKLSNTGELFF.

This clone was seen only a few times. The genes are TRBV30 and TRBJ2-1; D is uncertain. V lost 3 bases and J 4 bases, leaving 7 bases between the germline ends. In germline, CDR1 is GTSNPN, CDR2 SVGIG (reference sequence). The CDR3 consists of 12 residues. In DNA form, the CDR3 reads TGTGCCTGGAGGACCCCGTACAATGAGCAGTTCTTC. The encoded protein is CAWRTPYNEQFF.

This clone is medium-sized in the sample. Other DNA sequences in the sample encode the same CDR3. The chain joins TRBV5-6 to TRBJ1-5; TRBD1 is a possible D gene (5 bases). Germline assignment: CDR1 SGHDT and CDR2 YYEEEE. The CDR3 has 16 amino acids. Trimming pared 0 bases from V and 0 bases from J, leaving 10 bases between. CDR3 sequence reads: CASSLGQSYSNQPQHF. The CDR3 nucleotides read TGTGCCAGCAGCTTGGGACAGTCGTATAGCAATCAGCCCCAGCATTTT.

CDR3 loop: CASGRGLAWEETQYF. DNA of the CDR3: TGTGCCAGCGGGAGGGGACTAGCGTGGGAAGAGACCCAGTACTTC. The chain couples TRBV2 to TRBJ2-5; 10 bases are shared with TRBD2. The CDR3 covers 15 residues. Germline CDR1 reads SNHLY; CDR2 reads FYNNEI. The trim removed 8 bases at V and 3 bases at J, leaving 9 bases unmatched.

This clone was counted a single time. J is TRBJ2-7 and V is TRBV7-2; 9 positions match TRBD2. The V and J ends lost 6 bases and 6 bases, in that order; junction bases with no gene match: 3. The germline V gene has CDR1 SGHTA and CDR2 FQGNSA. This CDR3 is built from 12 residues. Here the CDR3 DNA reads TGTGCCAGCAGTAAAGCGGGAGGCGAGCAGTACTTC. It specifies CASSKAGGEQYF.

The CDR3: CASSDSAGANVLTF. CDR3 nucleotide sequence: TGTGCCAGCAGTGACAGTGCTGGGGCCAACGTCCTGACTTTC. V is TRBV6-4 and J is TRBJ2-6, with unresolved D. There are 14 residues in the CDR3. The germline V gene has CDR1 MRHNA and CDR2 SNTAGT. With 2 bases removed from V and 2 bases from J, the gap between germline ends came to 4 bases.

This clone was seen only once. The J gene is TRBJ2-2, the V gene TRBV10-1, with D possibly being TRBD1 (6 bases). The germline gives CDR1 WNHNN, CDR2 SYGVQD (reference sequence). The CDR3 loop spans 14 amino acids. V lost 6 bases, J lost 6 bases, and 14 bases lay in between. CDR3 region: CASRSLQGSGELFF. DNA of the CDR3: TGCGCCAGCAGATCGCTACAGGGCTCCGGGGAGCTGTTTTTT.

The chain has TRBV23-1 and TRBJ2-7, with D tentatively TRBD1 (6 bases). TRBV23-1 is an ORF, and what it does is uncertain. V was trimmed by 4 bases and J by 8 bases, leaving 21 bases between them. CDR3 length: 15 amino acids. The CDR3 loop reads CASSLPLGTFRQQYF. The CDR3 nucleotides are TGCGCCAGCAGTCTCCCATTGGGGACATTTCGACAGCAGTACTTC.

This chain uses TRBV7-6 with TRBJ2-3, with 8 bases lining up with TRBD1. Germline V gene data show CDR1 as SGHVS and CDR2 as FNYEAQ. The CDR3 totals 15 residues. The V segment lost 5 bases and the J segment 0 bases; nucleotides outside the gene matches: 4. DNA of the CDR3: TGTGCCAGCAGCCCGGACAGGGTTAGCACAGATACGCAGTATTTT. This sequence encodes CASSPDRVSTDTQYF. The whole variable domain, filled in from reference TRBV7-6 and TRBJ2-3, reads GAGVSQSPRYKVTKRGQDVALRCDPISGHVSLYWYRQALGQGPEFLTYFNYEAQQDKSGLPNDRFSAERPEGSISTLTIQRTEQRDSAMYRCASSPDRVSTDTQYFGPGTRLTVL.

V and J are TRBV2 and TRBJ2-2; 9 bases are shared with TRBD1. The trim removed 6 bases at V and 6 bases at J, leaving 11 bases unmatched. There are 16 residues in the CDR3. Looked up from germline, CDR1 is SNHLY and CDR2 is FYNNEI. CDR3: CASRQGTGKGAGELFF. The CDR3 DNA follows: TGTGCCAGCAGGCAAGGGACAGGGAAGGGCGCCGGGGAGCTGTTTTTT.